The 27 T cell receptor beta chains in this list originate from one sample, sequenced in a study of blood T cell repertoires in COVID-19. The protocol was immunoSEQ multiplex PCR, while the TCRdb copy is restricted to in-frame clones and leaves out a portion. This sample carries around 280,000 clones, roughly 90% of them seen once, and the ten largest clones take approximately 1.5%. Sequences were obtained from PBMCs or T cells enriched from blood (not recorded which). These receptors all stem from a woman under 30 with acute COVID-19.

A few counts support this clone. The CDR3 loop is CASSLDLWGGSGASTDTQYF. The CDR3 region has the DNA TGTGCCAGCAGCCTAGACCTCTGGGGAGGTAGCGGGGCTAGCACAGATACGCAGTATTTT. The V gene is TRBV4-2, the J gene TRBJ2-3; TRBD2 aligns across 8 bases. Germline V gene lookup returns CDR1 LGHNA and CDR2 YNFKEQ. J was trimmed by 0 bases and V by 4 bases; bases with no gene match: 18. The CDR3 has 20 amino acids.

The CDR3 loop is CASKLEGGGTEAFF. CDR3 nucleotides: TGTGCCAGCAAACTGGAGGGGGGGGGCACTGAAGCTTTCTTT. The V gene is TRBV6-4, the J gene TRBJ1-1; TRBD1 might be the D (6 bases). Germline V CDR1 and CDR2: MRHNA, SNTAGT. The CDR3 is 14 amino acids. V lost 7 bases to trimming and J lost 4 bases, with 16 bases between them.

The chain joins TRBV5-4 to TRBJ1-4; 8 bases are shared with TRBD1. The germline CDR1 and CDR2 sequences are SGHNT and YYREEE (reference sequence). The CDR3 consists of 15 residues. The J segment lost 5 bases and the V segment lost 1 base, leaving 4 bases of the junction unmatched. For the CDR3, the DNA is TGTGCCAGCAGCTTGTGGAACAGGGGGAATGAAAAACTGTTTTTT. Protein sequence: CASSLWNRGNEKLFF.

The chain combines TRBV2 with TRBJ2-4, with a possible D match to TRBD1 (6 bases). Germline V gene lookup returns CDR1 SNHLY and CDR2 FYNNEI. Trimming pared 2 bases from V and 1 base from J, leaving 30 bases between. The CDR3 runs to 22 residues. In DNA, the CDR3 is TGTGCCAGCAGTGAACTCTCTGGGGGTTCTAGCACAATAAGGGGGGCCAAAAACATTCAGTACTTC. Translated: CASSELSGGSSTIRGAKNIQYF.

This chain links TRBV2 with TRBJ2-2; perhaps TRBD1 as D (6 bases). V was cut by 4 bases and J by 5 bases, with 20 bases left in between. This CDR3 has 17 residues. Germline assignment: CDR1 SNHLY and CDR2 FYNNEI. The CDR3 here is CASSALGALGFTGELFF. The CDR3 DNA follows: TGTGCCAGCAGTGCTCTGGGGGCATTAGGATTTACCGGGGAGCTGTTTTTT.

The rearrangement links TRBV6-2 or TRBV6-3 to TRBJ1-2; 7 bases are a match to TRBD1. The CDR3 covers 13 residues. The junction had 11 bases not matched to a gene; V was cut back by 7 bases and J by 9 bases. Germline CDR1 is MNHEY and CDR2 is SVGEGT. The CDR3 region has the DNA TGTGCCAGCATCCCCCGGGACAGAACAAGCTACACCTTC. It specifies CASIPRDRTSYTF.

The chain links TRBV7-2 to TRBJ2-1; possibly TRBD2 for D (6 bases). Germline lookup yields CDR1 SGHTA and CDR2 FQGNSA. Trimming left V 6 bases short and J 0 bases short, with 24 bases between. The CDR3 is made up of 19 amino acids. CDR3 protein: CASRHLTPVRRGSYNEQFF. In DNA form, the CDR3 reads TGTGCCAGCAGACATCTAACACCCGTCCGGCGGGGCTCCTACAATGAGCAGTTCTTC.

The rearrangement joins TRBV19 to TRBJ2-7; D ambiguous. This CDR3 comprises 13 residues. The V end was cut by 6 bases, the J end by 3 bases, with 12 bases between. Germline CDR1 is LNHDA and CDR2 is SQIVND (reference sequence). The CDR3 DNA reads as TGTGCCAGTAGCCCATCAATCAACTACGAGCAGTACTTC. Translated: CASSPSINYEQYF.

The chain carries TRBV19 and TRBJ1-1, with 9 bases matching TRBD1. The germline V gene has CDR1 LNHDA and CDR2 SQIVND (reference sequence). The ends lost 6 bases at V and 1 base at J; junction bases unmatched: 12. The CDR3 is made up of 17 amino acids. CDR3 region: CASSIKLTGGWNTEAFF. CDR3 DNA: TGTGCCAGTAGCATCAAACTTACAGGGGGCTGGAACACTGAAGCTTTCTTT. Filled out from reference TRBV19 and TRBJ1-1, the complete variable domain reads DGGITQSPKYLFRKEGQNVTLSCEQNLNHDAMYWYRQDPGQGLRLIYYSQIVNDFQKGDIAEGYSVSREKKESFPLTVTSAQKNPTAFYLCASSIKLTGGWNTEAFFGQGTRLTVV.

This chain joins TRBV30 and TRBJ2-3, with 9 bases matching TRBD2. The CDR3 consists of 15 residues. Germline lookup yields CDR1 GTSNPN and CDR2 SVGIG (reference sequence). V gave up 1 base and J gave up 5 bases; unmatched junction bases: 7. This CDR3 reads CAWSGIAGAVDTQYF. The DNA of the CDR3 is TGTGCCTGGAGTGGAATAGCGGGAGCGGTAGATACGCAGTATTTT.

Comment on this clone: At the DNA level, this CDR3 is encoded by other sequences in the same sample as well. The chain combines TRBV7-9 with TRBJ1-2, with 11 bases matching TRBD1. CDR3 length equals 14 residues. Looked up from germline, CDR1 is SEHNR and CDR2 is FQNEAQ (reference sequence). V dropped 5 bases and J dropped 6; count of bases not matched to a gene: 5. CDR3 protein: CASSKDRGLDGYTF. CDR3 nucleotides: TGTGCCAGCAGCAAGGACAGGGGGCTGGATGGCTACACCTTC.

This clone was counted a single time. V usage is TRBV19 and J usage is TRBJ2-3, with 9 bases lining up with TRBD2. From germline, CDR1 is LNHDA and CDR2 SQIVND (reference sequence). The CDR3 covers 16 residues. V shed 5 bases and J 5 bases; nucleotides not matched to a gene: 11. The DNA for the CDR3 is TGTGCCAGTAGTGCGACTAGCGGTATAAGAAGAGATACGCAGTATTTT. It codes for CASSATSGIRRDTQYF.

This chain links TRBV2 with TRBJ2-1, with 8 bases fitting TRBD1. The CDR3 covers 15 residues. Germline V lookup: CDR1 SNHLY, CDR2 FYNNEI. Unmatched junction bases numbered 6, after V lost 4 bases and J lost 4 bases. CDR3 DNA sequence: TGTGCCAGCAGTGTCAGACAGGGGACATACAATGAGCAGTTCTTC. Protein sequence: CASSVRQGTYNEQFF.

The V gene is TRBV5-4, the J gene TRBJ2-7; TRBD1 matches 7 bases. Germline CDR1 reads SGHNT; CDR2 reads YYREEE (reference sequence). CDR3 size: 16 residues. J lost 3 bases, V lost 1 base, and 10 bases had no gene match. CDR3 in DNA: TGTGCCAGCAGCTTGATCGAGGGGGCGCAGGTCTACGAGCAGTACTTC. Protein product: CASSLIEGAQVYEQYF.

J is TRBJ1-2 and V is TRBV5-1; D may be TRBD1 (5 bases). CDR1 and CDR2 (germline): SGHRS, YFSETQ. This CDR3 is 18 amino acids long. V was clipped by 0 bases and J by 4 bases, with 22 bases between them. This CDR3 reads CASSLARGGTKALYGYTF. Here the CDR3 DNA reads TGCGCCAGCAGCTTGGCTCGGGGGGGGACGAAGGCCCTCTATGGCTACACCTTC.

This clone was picked up one time. The V and J genes are TRBV5-1 and TRBJ2-2; 8 bases are shared with TRBD2. The CDR3 length is 15 residues. Per the germline V gene, CDR1 is SGHRS and CDR2 is YFSETQ. V shed 4 bases and J 4 bases; nucleotides not matched to a gene: 6. The CDR3 coding sequence is TGCGCCAGCAGCCCCGGGACTAGTATCACCGGGGAGCTGTTTTTT. Translated, it gives CASSPGTSITGELFF.

V usage is TRBV7-9 and J usage is TRBJ2-3, with TRBD2 matching 8 bases. The CDR3 contains 16 residues. Trimming took 7 bases from V and 3 from J; bases not matched to a gene: 12. Germline V gene data show CDR1 as SEHNR and CDR2 as FQNEAQ (reference sequence). The CDR3 is CASTPGGFRGTDTQYF. The CDR3 DNA follows: TGTGCCAGCACCCCGGGGGGGTTTAGAGGAACAGATACGCAGTATTTT.

The chain combines TRBV7-2 with TRBJ2-1, with 11 positions matching TRBD2. Looked up from germline, CDR1 is SGHTA and CDR2 is FQGNSA. The CDR3 spans 16 residues. V gave up 2 bases and J gave up 12 bases; unmatched junction bases: 12. The CDR3 reads CASSLRGASGRTSQFF. In nucleotides, the CDR3 is TGTGCCAGCAGCTTAAGGGGGGCTAGCGGGAGGACCTCGCAGTTCTTC.

This clone was counted only a few times. This chain links TRBV5-1 with TRBJ2-1, with 10 bases that match TRBD2. Germline assignment: CDR1 SGHRS and CDR2 YFSETQ. V shed 5 bases, J shed 0 bases, and the junction held 5 bases outside the gene matches. This CDR3 comprises 16 residues. CDR3 bases: TGCGCCAGCAGGACCGCTAGCGGGAGCTCCTACAATGAGCAGTTCTTC. Protein sequence: CASRTASGSSYNEQFF.

This clone has a handful of counts. This CDR3 reads CASKRGLVSYEQYF. As DNA, the CDR3 is TGTGCCAGCAAGCGGGGACTAGTCTCCTACGAGCAGTACTTC. The chain carries TRBV2 and TRBJ2-7, with TRBD2 matching 8 bases. This CDR3 spans 14 amino acids. J gave up 0 bases and V 7 bases, and 5 bases lay outside the gene matches. Germline V CDR1 and CDR2: SNHLY, FYNNEI.

The chain links TRBV6-6 to TRBJ1-1; maybe TRBD1 (5 bases). CDR1 and CDR2 from the germline V gene are MNHNY and SVGAGI (reference sequence). With 7 bases removed from V and 1 base from J, the gap between germline ends came to 13 bases. The CDR3 sequence is 14 residues long. The CDR3 protein is CASIRQNSNTEAFF. The CDR3, as DNA: TGTGCCAGCATTAGACAGAATTCGAACACTGAAGCTTTCTTT.

The chain has TRBV11-2 and TRBJ2-1; 12 bases match TRBD2. The CDR3 loop spans 15 amino acids. V trimming: 5 bases; J trimming: 7 bases; junction bases outside the gene matches: 6. CDR1 SGHAT and CDR2 FQNNGV come from the germline V gene. Here the CDR3 DNA reads TGTGCCAGCAGCCAGACTAGCGGGAGTGGGAATGAGCAGTTCTTC. This encodes CASSQTSGSGNEQFF.

The chain uses TRBV20-1 and TRBJ1-1; no clear D gene. The CDR3 extends over 13 amino acids. Trimming took off 3 bases at V and 1 base at J, with 9 bases between the two ends. Germline V CDR1 and CDR2: DFQATT, SNEGSKA (reference sequence). CDR3 loop: CSASYRSNTEAFF. The CDR3 DNA reads as TGCAGTGCTAGTTACCGGTCGAACACTGAAGCTTTCTTT.

The CDR3, as DNA: TGTGCCAGCTTGAAGGGGGCCTACGAGCAGTACTTC. Its protein is CASLKGAYEQYF. This rearrangement joins TRBV6-5 to TRBJ2-7; D may be TRBD1 (6 bases). The CDR3 is made up of 12 amino acids. From germline, CDR1 is MNHEY and CDR2 SVGAGI. V lost 8 bases, J lost 2 bases, and 10 bases lay in between.

V is TRBV28 and J is TRBJ1-2; D is undetermined. V lost 7 bases to trimming and J lost 2 bases, with 5 bases between them. CDR3 length: 11 amino acids. Germline V gene sequence: CDR1 MDHEN, CDR2 SYDVKM. The CDR3 reads CASTQNYGYTF. As DNA, the CDR3 is TGTGCCAGCACACAGAACTATGGCTACACCTTC.

The chain has TRBV27 and TRBJ2-1; TRBD2 matches at 8 bases. Germline V gives CDR1 MNHEY, CDR2 SMNVEV (reference sequence). Trimming removed 2 bases from V and 1 base from J; junction bases left unmatched: 7. There are 17 residues in the CDR3. The CDR3 sequence: CASSLKWTGGSYNEQFF. The CDR3 DNA follows: TGTGCCAGCAGTTTAAAGTGGACGGGAGGGTCCTACAATGAGCAGTTCTTC.

The chain has TRBV7-6 and TRBJ2-2, with 7 positions matching TRBD1. The CDR3 covers 15 residues. Looked up from germline, CDR1 is SGHVS and CDR2 is FNYEAQ. V was pared by 5 bases and J by 6 bases, with 9 bases of the junction left unmatched. CDR3 sequence reads: CASSPSTGSAGELFF. The CDR3 DNA is TGTGCCAGCAGCCCCTCGACAGGGTCGGCCGGGGAGCTGTTTTTT.